This TCR beta chain was sequenced for a study of T cells in Graves' hyperthyroidism and ophthalmopathy. TCR beta CDR3 regions were amplified from RNA. RT-PCR in the first round (using the HTBI primer set) targeted the TCR CDR3. TCRdb reanalysed the multiplex PCR reads using MiXCR and keeps one entry per CDR3 protein. The table records 610,000 or so distinct CDR3 sequences, about 43% of them present only once. The CDR3 runs 15 residues. V dropped 5 bases and J dropped 1; count of bases not matched to a gene: 5. This sequence originates from a young woman with Graves' hyperthyroidism. The chain links TRBV12-3 or TRBV12-4 to TRBJ1-5; 7 positions agree with TRBD1. The sample consisted of peripheral blood or thyroid tissue (not recorded which). This CDR3 is CASSPQGTSNQPQHF. The CDR3, as DNA: TGTGCCAGCAGTCCACAGGGGACGAGCAATCAGCCCCAGCATTTT.